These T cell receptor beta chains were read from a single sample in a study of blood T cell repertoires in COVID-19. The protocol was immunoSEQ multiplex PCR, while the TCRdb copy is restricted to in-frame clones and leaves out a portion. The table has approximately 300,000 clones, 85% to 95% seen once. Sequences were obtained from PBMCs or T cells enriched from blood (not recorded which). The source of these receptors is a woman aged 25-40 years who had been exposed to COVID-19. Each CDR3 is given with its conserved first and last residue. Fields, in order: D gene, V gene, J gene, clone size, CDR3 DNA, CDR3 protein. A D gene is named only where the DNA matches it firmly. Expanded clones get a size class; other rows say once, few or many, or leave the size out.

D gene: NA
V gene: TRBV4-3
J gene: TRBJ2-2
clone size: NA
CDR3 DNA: TGCGCCAGCAGCCAAGGGGGCTACGGGAACACCGGGGAGCTGTTTTTT
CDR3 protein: CASSQGGYGNTGELFF

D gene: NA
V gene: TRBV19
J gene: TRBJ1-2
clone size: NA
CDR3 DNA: TGTGCCAGTAGTATAGTGCCAGGGGAAGTCTATGGCTACACCTTC
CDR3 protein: CASSIVPGEVYGYTF

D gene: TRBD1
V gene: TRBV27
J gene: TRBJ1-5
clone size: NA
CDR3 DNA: TGTGCCAGCAGGAGAGAATCCGGGACAGGGCGGTATGGCAATCAGCCCCAGCATTTT
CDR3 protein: CASRRESGTGRYGNQPQHF

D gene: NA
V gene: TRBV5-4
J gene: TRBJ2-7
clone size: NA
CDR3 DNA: TGTGCCAGCAGCTTGGGCCAGGAACTTTACGAGCAGTACTTC
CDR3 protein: CASSLGQELYEQYF

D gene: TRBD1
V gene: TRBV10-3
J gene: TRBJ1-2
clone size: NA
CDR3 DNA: TGTGCCATCAGCAGGGGACAGGGGGCCTATGGCTACACCTTC
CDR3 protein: CAISRGQGAYGYTF

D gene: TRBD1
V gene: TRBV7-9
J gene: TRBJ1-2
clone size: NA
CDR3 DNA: TGTGCCAGCAGCTTTCCGGGACAGGGTGACTATGGCTACACCTTC
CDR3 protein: CASSFPGQGDYGYTF

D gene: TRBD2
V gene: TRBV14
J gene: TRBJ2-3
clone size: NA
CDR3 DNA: TGTGCCAGCAGCCAAGCGGCGGGGGGGGCAGATACGCAGTATTTT
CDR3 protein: CASSQAAGGADTQYF

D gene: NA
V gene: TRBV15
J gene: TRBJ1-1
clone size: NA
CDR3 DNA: TGTGCCACCAGCAGAGGCTACAGGGAGAAGGAAGCTTTCTTT
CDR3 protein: CATSRGYREKEAFF

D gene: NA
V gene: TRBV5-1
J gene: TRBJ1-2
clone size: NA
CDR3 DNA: TGCGCCAGCAGACCCCCCTCGGCGGGAAACAACTATGGCTACACCTTC
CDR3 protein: CASRPPSAGNNYGYTF

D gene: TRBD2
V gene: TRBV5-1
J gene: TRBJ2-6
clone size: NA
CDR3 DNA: TGCGCCAGCAGCACCGGGGGGACCGCTGGGGCCAACGTCCTGACTTTC
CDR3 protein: CASSTGGTAGANVLTF

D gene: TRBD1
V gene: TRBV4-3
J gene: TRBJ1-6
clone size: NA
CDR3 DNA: TGCGCCAGCAGCCAAGATCGACAGGGACCATTCTCCTATAATTCACCCCTCCACTTT
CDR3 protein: CASSQDRQGPFSYNSPLHF

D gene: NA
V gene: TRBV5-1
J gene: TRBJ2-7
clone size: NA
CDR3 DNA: TGCGCCAGCAGCTTGTCGGCAGGGGGGAAGTACGAGCAGTACTTC
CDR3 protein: CASSLSAGGKYEQYF

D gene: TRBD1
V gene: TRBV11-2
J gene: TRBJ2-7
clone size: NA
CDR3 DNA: TGTGCCAGCAGCGCCGGGACAGGGGGCGAGCAGTACTTC
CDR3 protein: CASSAGTGGEQYF

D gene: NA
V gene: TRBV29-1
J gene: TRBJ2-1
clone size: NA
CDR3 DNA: TGCAGCGTTGAGCACAGGGAAGGGTACGATGAGCAGTTCTTC
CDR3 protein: CSVEHREGYDEQFF

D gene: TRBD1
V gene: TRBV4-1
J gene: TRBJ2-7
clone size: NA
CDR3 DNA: TGCGCCAGCAGCCCCACCCGGGGACAGGGGTTATACGAGCAGTACTTC
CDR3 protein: CASSPTRGQGLYEQYF

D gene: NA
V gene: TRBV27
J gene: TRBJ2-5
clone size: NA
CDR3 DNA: TGTGCCAGCAGTAGTATCGCAGGGCTGGAGACCCAGTACTTC
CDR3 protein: CASSSIAGLETQYF

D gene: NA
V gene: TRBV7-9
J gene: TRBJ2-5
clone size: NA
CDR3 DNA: TGTGCCAGCAGCCCCCTGGGGGAGGCGAAGGAGACCCAGTACTTC
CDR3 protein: CASSPLGEAKETQYF

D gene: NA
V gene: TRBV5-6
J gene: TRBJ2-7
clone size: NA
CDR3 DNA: TGTGCCAGCAGCGGAGGGACAGCCAATATCGGGGAGTACTTC
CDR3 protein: CASSGGTANIGEYF

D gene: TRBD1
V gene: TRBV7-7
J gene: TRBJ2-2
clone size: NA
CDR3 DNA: TGTGCCAGCAGCCCTTCGACAGGGGGGTTGACCGGGGAGCTGTTTTTT
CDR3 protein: CASSPSTGGLTGELFF

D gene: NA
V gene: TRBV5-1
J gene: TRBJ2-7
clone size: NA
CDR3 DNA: TGCGCCAGCGGAAACACAGAGTCTCCCTACGAGCAGTACTTC
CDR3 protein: CASGNTESPYEQYF

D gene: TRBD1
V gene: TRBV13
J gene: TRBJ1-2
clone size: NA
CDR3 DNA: TGTGCCAGCAGCCCAACACCTACAGGGGTCTATGGCTACACCTTC
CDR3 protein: CASSPTPTGVYGYTF

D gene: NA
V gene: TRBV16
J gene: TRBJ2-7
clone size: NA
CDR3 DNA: TGTGCCAGCAGCCGGGCCGGAGGGACCAGCTCCTACGAGCAGTACTTC
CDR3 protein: CASSRAGGTSSYEQYF

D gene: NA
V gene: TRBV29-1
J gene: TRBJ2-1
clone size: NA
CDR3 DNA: TGCAGCGTTGAAGACCCAGGGATCGAGCAGTTCTTC
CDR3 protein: CSVEDPGIEQFF

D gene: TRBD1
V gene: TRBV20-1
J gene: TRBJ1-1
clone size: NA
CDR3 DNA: TGCAGTGCTAGTCAGGGGGCAGTCACTGAAGCTTTCTTT
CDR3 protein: CSASQGAVTEAFF

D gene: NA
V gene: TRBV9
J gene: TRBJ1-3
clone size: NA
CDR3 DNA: TGTGCCAGCAGCCACCAGGACTCTGGAAACACCATATATTTT
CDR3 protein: CASSHQDSGNTIYF

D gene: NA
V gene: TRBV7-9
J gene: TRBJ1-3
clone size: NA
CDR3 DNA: TGTGCCAGCAGCCTGCTCAGGGGCCACTCTGGAAACACCATATATTTT
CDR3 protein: CASSLLRGHSGNTIYF

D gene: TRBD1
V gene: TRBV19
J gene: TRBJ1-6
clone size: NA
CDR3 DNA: TGTGCCACCGAGGGACAGGGGAATTCACCCCTCCACTTT
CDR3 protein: CATEGQGNSPLHF

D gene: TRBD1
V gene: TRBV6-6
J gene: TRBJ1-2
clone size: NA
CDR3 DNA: TGTGCCAGCAGTTTGGACAGGGACTATGGCTACACCTTC
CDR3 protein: CASSLDRDYGYTF

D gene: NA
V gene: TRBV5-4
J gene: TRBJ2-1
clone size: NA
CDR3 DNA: TGTGCCAGCAGCTTGCGGACGGGGGATGAGCAGTTCTTC
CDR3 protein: CASSLRTGDEQFF

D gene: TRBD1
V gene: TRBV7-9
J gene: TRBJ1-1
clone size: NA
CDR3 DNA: TGTGCCAGCAGTTTTACAGGGGGGGTCACTGAAGCTTTCTTT
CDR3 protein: CASSFTGGVTEAFF

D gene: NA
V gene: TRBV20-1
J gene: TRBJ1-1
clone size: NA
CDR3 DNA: TGCAGTGCGAGACAGGAAGAAGCTTTCTTT
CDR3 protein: CSARQEEAFF

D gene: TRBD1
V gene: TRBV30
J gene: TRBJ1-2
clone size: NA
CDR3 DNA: TGTGCCTGGACACAGGGGGCTCGCTATGGCTACACCTTC
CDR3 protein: CAWTQGARYGYTF

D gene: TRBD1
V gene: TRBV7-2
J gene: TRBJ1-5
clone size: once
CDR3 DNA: TGTGCCAGCAGCTTAGTGTCTCAGAACTCTAGGGGGCCGCCCCAGCATTTT
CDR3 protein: CASSLVSQNSRGPPQHF

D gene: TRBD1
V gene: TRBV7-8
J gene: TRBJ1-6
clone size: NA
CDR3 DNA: TGTGCCAGCAGTCCAAATGGGGGTGGACAGGCCTATTCACCCCTCCACTTT
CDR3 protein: CASSPNGGGQAYSPLHF